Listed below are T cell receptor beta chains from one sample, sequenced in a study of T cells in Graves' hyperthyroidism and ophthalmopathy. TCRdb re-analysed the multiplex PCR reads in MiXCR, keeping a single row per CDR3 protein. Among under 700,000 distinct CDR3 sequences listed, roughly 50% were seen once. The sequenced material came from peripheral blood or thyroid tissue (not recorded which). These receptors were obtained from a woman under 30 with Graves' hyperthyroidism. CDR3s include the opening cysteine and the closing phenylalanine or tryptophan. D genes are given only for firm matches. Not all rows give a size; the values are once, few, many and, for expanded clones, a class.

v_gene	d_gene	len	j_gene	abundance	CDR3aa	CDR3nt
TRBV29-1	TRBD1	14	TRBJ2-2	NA	CSVVQGAGTGELFF	TGCAGCGTTGTTCAGGGGGCTGGCACCGGGGAGCTGTTTTTT
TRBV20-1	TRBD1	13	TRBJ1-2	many	CSVEDRGGYGYTF	TGCAGTGTTGAAGACAGGGGGGGGTATGGCTACACCTTC
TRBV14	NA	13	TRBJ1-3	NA	CASTDLTGNTIYF	TGTGCCAGCACAGATCTTACTGGAAACACCATATATTTT
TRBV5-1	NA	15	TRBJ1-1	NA	CASSLAPDMNTEAFF	TGCGCCAGCAGCTTGGCACCTGATATGAACACTGAAGCTTTCTTT
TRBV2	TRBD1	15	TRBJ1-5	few	CASSPTGFSNQPQHF	TGTGCCAGCAGCCCGACAGGGTTCAGCAATCAGCCCCAGCATTTT
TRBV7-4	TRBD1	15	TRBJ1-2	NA	CASSLVNDRVIGYTF	TGTGCCAGCAGCTTAGTGAACGACAGGGTTATCGGCTACACCTTC
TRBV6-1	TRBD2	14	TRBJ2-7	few	CASKLAGGSYEQYF	TGTGCCAGCAAGCTAGCGGGAGGGTCCTACGAGCAGTACTTC
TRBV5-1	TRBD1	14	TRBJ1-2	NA	CASSPQGGDYGYTF	TGCGCCAGCAGCCCTCAGGGGGGGGACTATGGCTACACCTTC
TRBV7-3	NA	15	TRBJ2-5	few	CASSSEALAQETQYF	TGTGCCAGCAGCTCCGAAGCTCTCGCACAAGAGACCCAGTACTTC
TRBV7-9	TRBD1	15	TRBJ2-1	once	CASSRRDRVGHEQFF	TGTGCCAGCAGCCGAAGGGACAGGGTGGGGCATGAGCAGTTCTTC
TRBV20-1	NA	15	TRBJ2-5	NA	CSARGPGSRDGPQYF	TGCAGTGCTAGAGGACCGGGTTCCCGTGACGGGCCCCAGTACTTC
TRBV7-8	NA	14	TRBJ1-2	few	CASSLDLGDYGYTF	TGTGCCAGCAGCTTGGACCTTGGGGACTATGGCTACACCTTC
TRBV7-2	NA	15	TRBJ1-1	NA	CASSLLGFSGTEAFF	TGTGCCAGCAGCTTATTGGGGTTTAGTGGCACTGAAGCTTTCTTT
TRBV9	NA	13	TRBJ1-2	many	CASSVGQSYGYTF	TGTGCCAGCAGCGTAGGCCAGTCCTATGGCTACACCTTC
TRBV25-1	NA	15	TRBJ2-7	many	CASSLRSGTTYEQYF	TGTGCCAGCAGTCTCCGGTCCGGGACAACCTACGAGCAGTACTTC
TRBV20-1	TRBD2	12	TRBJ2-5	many	CSASGRQETQYF	TGCAGTGCTAGCGGGAGGCAAGAGACCCAGTACTTC
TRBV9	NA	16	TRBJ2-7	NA	CASSSERTPRPYEQYF	TGTGCCAGCAGCTCGGAGCGGACACCTCGACCCTACGAGCAGTACTTC
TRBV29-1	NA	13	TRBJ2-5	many	CSVVDSFQETQYF	TGCAGCGTTGTTGACAGCTTCCAAGAGACCCAGTACTTC
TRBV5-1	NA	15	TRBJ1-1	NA	CASSLVGDPYTEAFF	TGCGCCAGCAGCTTGGTTGGGGATCCTTACACTGAAGCTTTCTTT
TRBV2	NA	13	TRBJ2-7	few	CASVGGGTYEQYF	TGTGCCAGCGTAGGGGGCGGGACCTACGAGCAGTACTTC
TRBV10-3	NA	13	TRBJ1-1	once	CAISSTANTEAFF	TGTGCCATCAGTTCGACAGCGAACACTGAAGCTTTCTTT
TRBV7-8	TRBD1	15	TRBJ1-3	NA	CAGSLDPDRANTIYF	TGTGCCGGCAGCTTAGACCCGGACAGGGCAAACACCATATATTTT
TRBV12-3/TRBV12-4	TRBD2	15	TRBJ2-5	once	CASSYRTSEGETQYF	TGTGCCAGCAGTTACCGGACTAGCGAGGGGGAGACCCAGTACTTC
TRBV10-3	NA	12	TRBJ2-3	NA	CAISGQADTQYF	TGTGCCATCAGTGGCCAGGCAGATACGCAGTATTTT
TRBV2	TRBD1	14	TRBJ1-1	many	CASTLLDRVAEAFF	TGTGCCAGCACCTTGCTTGACAGGGTCGCTGAAGCTTTCTTT
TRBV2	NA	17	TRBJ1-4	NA	CASSPTLTQAGDEKLFF	TGTGCCAGCAGTCCAACCCTTACCCAGGCCGGGGACGAAAAACTGTTTTTT
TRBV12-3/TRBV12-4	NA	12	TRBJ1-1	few	CASSSRVGVAFF	TGTGCCAGCAGTTCCAGGGTTGGTGTAGCTTTCTTT
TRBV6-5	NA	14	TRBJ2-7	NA	CASSYNDNSLEQYF	TGTGCCAGCAGTTACAACGACAACTCCCTGGAGCAGTACTTC
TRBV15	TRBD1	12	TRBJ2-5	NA	CATAKGTVNQYF	TGTGCCACCGCCAAGGGGACAGTGAATCAGTACTTC
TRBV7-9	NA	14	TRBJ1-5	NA	CVSSSDHSNQPQHF	TGTGTCAGCAGCTCGGATCATAGCAATCAGCCCCAGCATTTT
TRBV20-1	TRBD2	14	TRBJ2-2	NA	CSARSGRGTGELFF	TGCAGTGCCCGAAGCGGGAGGGGCACCGGGGAGCTGTTTTTT
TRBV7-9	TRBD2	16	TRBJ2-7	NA	CASSSPGRERSYEQYF	TGTGCCAGCAGCTCACCTGGGCGGGAGCGATCCTACGAGCAGTACTTC
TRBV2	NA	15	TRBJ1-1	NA	CASSEPIGLNTEAFF	TGTGCCAGCAGTGAACCCATCGGATTGAACACTGAAGCTTTCTTT
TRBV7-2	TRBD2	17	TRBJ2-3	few	CASSLAAAGGGTDTQYF	TGTGCCAGCAGCTTAGCGGCAGCGGGAGGAGGCACAGATACGCAGTATTTT
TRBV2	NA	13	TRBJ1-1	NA	CASSQKIRLEAFF	TGTGCCAGCAGTCAGAAAATCAGGCTTGAAGCTTTCTTT
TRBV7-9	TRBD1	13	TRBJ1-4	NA	CASSFQRQGELFF	TGTGCCAGCAGCTTCCAACGACAGGGGGAACTGTTTTTT
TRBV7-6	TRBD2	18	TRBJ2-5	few	CASSPVRAVAGGIETQYF	TGTGCCAGCAGCCCAGTAAGGGCCGTGGCGGGAGGGATAGAGACCCAGTACTTC
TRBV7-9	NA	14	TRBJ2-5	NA	CASRLAGQGKTQYF	TGTGCCAGCCGTCTAGCGGGACAGGGAAAGACCCAGTACTTC
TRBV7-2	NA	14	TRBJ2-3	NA	CASSLSPDTDTQYF	TGTGCCAGCAGCTTATCCCCTGACACAGATACGCAGTATTTT
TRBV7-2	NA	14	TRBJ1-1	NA	CASNLRGRGTEAFF	TGTGCCAGCAATCTAAGGGGCAGGGGCACTGAAGCTTTCTTT
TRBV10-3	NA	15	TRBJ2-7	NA	CAISSPTALTYEQYF	TGTGCCATCAGTTCCCCGACAGCCCTTACCTACGAGCAGTACTTC
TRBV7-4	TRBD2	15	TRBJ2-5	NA	CASSFQREWWETQYF	TGTGCCAGCAGCTTCCAGCGGGAGTGGTGGGAGACCCAGTACTTC